This TCR beta chain was retrieved from a study of blood T cells in healthy people across ages. The study, taken as a whole, reports: Across samples, TCR beta diversity tracked strongly with naive T cell percentage.

Germline-derived CDR1 and CDR2 are PRHDT and FYEKMQ (reference sequence). V dropped 5 bases and J dropped 7; count of bases not matched to a gene: 11. CDR3 size: 14 residues. The second PCR ran 7 to 11 cycles with a sample-barcoded 5' primer and J-beta primers. TCRdb reanalysed the 5' RACE reads using MiXCR and keeps one entry per CDR3 protein. The profile covers some 710,000 distinct CDR3 sequences, with more than 35% appearing a single time and less than 20% taken by the ten largest. This clonotype was picked up a small number of times. Its matching antigen is unknown. This could be a read error, since a much larger clone is one nucleotide away.

This receptor was taken from an elderly man in good health. Specimen: blood. The genes are TRBV13 and TRBJ2-7; 7 bases are a match to TRBD2. The CDR3 protein is CASSPGAGEREQYF. CDR3 DNA sequence: TGTGCCAGCAGCCCCGGGGCGGGGGAGCGTGAGCAGTACTTC. The whole variable domain, remainder taken from reference TRBV13 and TRBJ2-7, is AAGVIQSPRHLIKEKRETATLKCYPIPRHDTVYWYQQGPGQDPQFLISFYEKMQSDKGSIPDRFSAQQFSDYHSELNMSSLELGDSALYFCASSPGAGEREQYFGPGTRLTVT.